This T cell receptor (beta chain) was recorded in a study of blood T cells in healthy people across ages. Study details: In model experiments, template switching was able to capture about one barcoded beta molecule for every two T cells that were present.

Using a J-beta primer mix together with a sample-barcoded 5' primer, a second PCR was run for roughly 7 to 11 cycles. Through a template-switch adaptor with 12 random nucleotides, each cDNA molecule received a tag. TCRdb processed the 5' RACE reads anew with MiXCR; each CDR3 protein has one entry. The sample carries some 800,000 distinct CDR3 sequences, 25% recorded once. V was trimmed by 3 bases and J by 1 base, leaving 28 bases between them. Germline lookup yields CDR1 MNHNS and CDR2 SASEGT. The CDR3 is 20 amino acids. This sample also appeared in a second study, on T cells of mothers and their children. That study reports: Mothers and children who were related shared slightly more overlap than unrelated pairs, but not significantly more.

Sequencing used blood. The receptor was derived from a boy younger than 18 in good health. The chain carries TRBV6-1 and TRBJ2-7; D perhaps matches TRBD1 (6 bases). The CDR3 here is CASSEARFVGSEDRSYEQYF. CDR3 nucleotides: TGTGCCAGCAGTGAGGCGCGTTTTGTTGGCTCGGAGGACAGATCCTACGAGCAGTACTTC.